The next 9 T cell receptor beta chains were all read from a single sample in a study of T cell clonality in common variable immunodeficiency. These TCRs' antigens remain unknown. Profiling relied on immunoSEQ multiplex PCR, and the TCRdb table lists in-frame clones only, not all of them. The specimen has 25,000 to 30,000 clones, none found just once. Study outcomes and limitations: Fewer deletions and N-nucleotide insertions were reportedly seen in common variable immunodeficiency TCR beta sequences.

Sequences were obtained from peripheral blood mononuclear cells. All receptors derive from a human donor with common variable immunodeficiency.

In its sample, this clone was seen many times. The CDR3 is cut off 3 residues early in the read; its end comes from the germline J gene. The genes are TRBV5-6 and TRBJ1-4; 7 bases are shared with TRBD1. The CDR3 extends over 15 amino acids. Germline CDR1 and CDR2: SGHDT and YYEEEE. The CDR3 sequence is CASSFAGQMFGKLFF. The CDR3 bases that were read are TGTGCCAGCAGCTTCGCGGGACAGATGTTCGGGAAA.

In the case of this clone: The CDR3 is cut off 3 residues early in the read; its end comes from the germline J gene. The V gene is TRBV19, the J gene TRBJ2-1; D uncertain. From germline, CDR1 is LNHDA and CDR2 SQIVND (reference sequence). The CDR3 is 13 residues long. V gave up 10 bases and J gave up 6 bases, with 16 bases separating them. This CDR3 is CATTGNPLNEQFF. Partial CDR3 DNA: TGTGCCACCACCGGTAACCCCCTCAATGAG.

This clone came up many times. The CDR3 end lies 3 residues beyond the end of the read and is filled in from the germline J gene. The chain has TRBV19 and TRBJ2-7; D is undetermined. The germline V gene has CDR1 LNHDA and CDR2 SQIVND (reference sequence). The CDR3 sequence is 16 residues long. Trimming pared 7 bases from V and 3 bases from J, leaving 22 bases between. CDR3 DNA (partial): TGTGCCAGTACTACGACCCATTCCCCCTACTACTACGAG. Its translation: CASTTTHSPYYYE. In full, the CDR3 reads CASTTTHSPYYYEQYF.

Ten or more counts support this clone. The CDR3: CASSSRTGNYGYTF. The CDR3 bases that were read are TGTGCCAGCAGTTCACGGACAGGGAACTATGGC. The rearrangement links TRBV6-2 or TRBV6-3 to TRBJ1-2, with TRBD1 matching over 8 bases. The CDR3 is cut off 3 residues early in the read; its end comes from the germline J gene. CDR3 size: 14 residues. V lost 4 bases, J lost 2 bases, and 3 bases stayed unmatched. Germline V gene lookup returns CDR1 MNHEY and CDR2 SVGEGT.

This clone was detected only a few times. With the read ending 3 residues before the CDR3 end, the germline J gene is used to fill in that end. The chain joins TRBV7-6 to TRBJ2-7; D not resolved. Trimming took off 1 base at V and 2 bases at J, with 9 bases between the two ends. This CDR3 is built from 14 residues. Per the germline V gene, CDR1 is SGHVS and CDR2 is FNYEAQ. The part of the CDR3 DNA that was read is TGTGCCAGCAGCTTAGAAAGGCCCCCCTACGAG. Amino acids: CASSLERPPYE. From start to end, the CDR3 is CASSLERPPYEQYF.

This clone is large (0.1 to 1%) in the sample. The read comes to an end 3 residues before the CDR3 does, leaving the germline J gene to fill in the end. The chain couples TRBV29-1 to TRBJ2-7; 8 bases agree with TRBD2. The V gene's germline CDR1 is SQVTM and CDR2 ANQGSEA. There are 12 residues in the CDR3. V shed 4 bases, J shed 4 bases, and the junction held 3 bases outside the gene matches. The CDR3: CSVGRGAYEQYF. The part of the CDR3 DNA that was read is TGCAGCGTTGGGCGGGGGGCGTACGAG.

This clone was seen ten or more times. With the read ending 3 residues before the CDR3 end, the germline J gene is used to fill in that end. The V call is TRBV20-1, the J call TRBJ1-2; D possibly corresponds to TRBD1 (5 bases). This CDR3 is 16 amino acids long. Trimming stripped 0 bases from V and 5 bases from J, with 19 bases between. Germline CDR1 DFQATT, CDR2 SNEGSKA (reference sequence). The CDR3 loop is CSARDRGWTGGYGYTF. The CDR3 DNA, read in part, is TGCAGTGCTAGAGATCGGGGCTGGACCGGGGGGTATGGC.

As for this clone: The CDR3 extends 3 residues past the end of the read, so its final part is completed from the germline J gene. V is TRBV7-2 and J is TRBJ1-1; TRBD1 matches 11 bases. The V and J ends lost 5 bases and 4 bases, in that order; junction bases with no gene match: 6. The CDR3 loop spans 15 amino acids. CDR1 is SGHTA and CDR2 is FQGNSA in the germline V gene. The CDR3 loop is CASSLGTGGSTEAFF. CDR3 DNA (partial): TGTGCCAGCAGCCTCGGGACAGGGGGGAGCACTGAA.

To note about this clone: The read stops 3 residues short of the end of the CDR3; the missing end is completed from the germline J gene. The rearrangement uses TRBV19 and TRBJ1-2, with 9 positions matching TRBD1. The V gene end was trimmed by 10 bases and the J gene end by 4 bases; junction bases not matched to a gene: 19. Germline-derived CDR1 and CDR2 are LNHDA and SQIVND (reference sequence). The CDR3 covers 17 residues. Partial CDR3 DNA: TGTGCCACCTCGACAGGGGGACCCCTCATTAACGTCTATGGC. It translates to CATSTGGPLINVYG. The entire CDR3 protein is CATSTGGPLINVYGYTF.